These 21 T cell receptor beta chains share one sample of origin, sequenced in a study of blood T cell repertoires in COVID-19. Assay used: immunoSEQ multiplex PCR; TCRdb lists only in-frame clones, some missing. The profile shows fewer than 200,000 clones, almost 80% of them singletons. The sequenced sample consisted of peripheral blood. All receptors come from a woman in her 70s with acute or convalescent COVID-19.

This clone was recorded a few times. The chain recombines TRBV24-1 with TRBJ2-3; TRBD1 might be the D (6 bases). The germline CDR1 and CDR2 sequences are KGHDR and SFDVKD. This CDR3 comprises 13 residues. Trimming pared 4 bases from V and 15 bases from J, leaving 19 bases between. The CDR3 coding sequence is TGTGCCACCAGTGAGACCTCAAGGGGGAGTTTTTATTTT. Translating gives CATSETSRGSFYF.

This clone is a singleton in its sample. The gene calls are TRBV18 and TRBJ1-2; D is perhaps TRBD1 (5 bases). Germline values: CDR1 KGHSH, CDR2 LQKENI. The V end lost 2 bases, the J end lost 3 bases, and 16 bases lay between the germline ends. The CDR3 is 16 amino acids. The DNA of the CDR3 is TGTGCCAGCTCACCAGGTTTTGCAGGGATGGACTATGGCTACACCTTC. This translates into CASSPGFAGMDYGYTF.

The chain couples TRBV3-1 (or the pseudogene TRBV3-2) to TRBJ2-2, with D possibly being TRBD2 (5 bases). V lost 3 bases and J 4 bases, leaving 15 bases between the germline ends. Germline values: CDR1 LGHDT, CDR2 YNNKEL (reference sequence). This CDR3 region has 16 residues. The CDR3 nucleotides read TGTGCCAGCAGCCATCGGGGTGGGAGCGGCACCGGGGAGCTGTTTTTT. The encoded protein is CASSHRGGSGTGELFF.

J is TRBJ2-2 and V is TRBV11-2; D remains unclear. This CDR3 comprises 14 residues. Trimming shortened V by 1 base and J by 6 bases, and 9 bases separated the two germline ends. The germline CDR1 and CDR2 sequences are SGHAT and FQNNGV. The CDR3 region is CASSLVRRPGELFF. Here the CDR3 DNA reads TGTGCCAGCAGCTTAGTTCGCAGGCCCGGGGAGCTGTTTTTT.

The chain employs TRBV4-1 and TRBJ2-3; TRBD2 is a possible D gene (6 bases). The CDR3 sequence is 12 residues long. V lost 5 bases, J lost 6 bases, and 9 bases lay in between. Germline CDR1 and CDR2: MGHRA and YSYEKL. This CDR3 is CASSKREDTQYF. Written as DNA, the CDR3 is TGCGCCAGCAGCAAACGGGAGGATACGCAGTATTTT.

The CDR3 sequence: CASSLLAVTTPDTQYF. CDR3 nucleotides: TGTGCCAGCAGCCTGCTAGCGGTCACGACCCCAGATACGCAGTATTTT. V usage is TRBV7-3 and J usage is TRBJ2-3, with 7 bases lining up with TRBD2. The CDR3 length is 16 residues. From germline, CDR1 is SGHTA and CDR2 FQGTGA. Trimming at V came to 5 bases and at J to 4 bases, leaving 12 bases not matched to a gene.

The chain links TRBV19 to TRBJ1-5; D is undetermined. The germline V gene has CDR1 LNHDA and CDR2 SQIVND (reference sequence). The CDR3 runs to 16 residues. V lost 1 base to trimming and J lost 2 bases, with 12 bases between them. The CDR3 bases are TGTGCCAGTAGTATAGGGCCCGAGGGTGGCAATCAGCCCCAGCATTTT. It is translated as CASSIGPEGGNQPQHF. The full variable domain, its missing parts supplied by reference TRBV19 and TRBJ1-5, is DGGITQSPKYLFRKEGQNVTLSCEQNLNHDAMYWYRQDPGQGLRLIYYSQIVNDFQKGDIAEGYSVSREKKESFPLTVTSAQKNPTAFYLCASSIGPEGGNQPQHFGDGTRLSIL.

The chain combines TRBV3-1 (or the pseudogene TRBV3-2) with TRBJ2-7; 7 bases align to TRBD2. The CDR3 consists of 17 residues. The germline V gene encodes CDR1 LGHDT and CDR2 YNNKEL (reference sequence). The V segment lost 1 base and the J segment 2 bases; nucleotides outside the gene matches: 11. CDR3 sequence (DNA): TGTGCCAGCAGCCAAGGATTAGCGGGTCTGATTACCTACGAGCAGTACTTC. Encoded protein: CASSQGLAGLITYEQYF.

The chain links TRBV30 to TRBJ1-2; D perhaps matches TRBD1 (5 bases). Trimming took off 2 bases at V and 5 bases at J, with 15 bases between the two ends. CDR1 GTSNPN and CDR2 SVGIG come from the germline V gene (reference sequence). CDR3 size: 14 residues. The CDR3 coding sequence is TGTGCCTGGAGTCCCGCGTACCCAGGGTATGGCTACACCTTC. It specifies CAWSPAYPGYGYTF. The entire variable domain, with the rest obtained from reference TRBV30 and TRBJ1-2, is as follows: SQTIHQWPATLVQPVGSPLSLECTVEGTSNPNLYWYRQAAGRGLQLLFYSVGIGQISSEVPQNLSASRPQDRQFILSSKKLLLSDSGFYLCAWSPAYPGYGYTFGSGTRLTVV.

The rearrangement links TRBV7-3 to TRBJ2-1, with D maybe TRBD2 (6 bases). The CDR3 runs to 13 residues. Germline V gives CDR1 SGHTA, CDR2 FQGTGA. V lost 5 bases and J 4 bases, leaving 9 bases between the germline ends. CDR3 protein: CASSVGRYNEQFF. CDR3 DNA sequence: TGTGCCAGCAGCGTCGGGAGATACAATGAGCAGTTCTTC. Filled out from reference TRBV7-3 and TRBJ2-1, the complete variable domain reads GAGVSQTPSNKVTEKGKYVELRCDPISGHTALYWYRQSLGQGPEFLIYFQGTGAADDSGLPNDRFFAVRPEGSVSTLKIQRTERGDSAVYLCASSVGRYNEQFFGPGTRLTVL.

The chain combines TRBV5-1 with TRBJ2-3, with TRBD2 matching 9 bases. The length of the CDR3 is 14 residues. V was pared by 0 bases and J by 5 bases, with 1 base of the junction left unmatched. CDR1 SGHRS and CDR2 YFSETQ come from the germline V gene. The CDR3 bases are TGCGCCAGCAGCTTGGGCGGGAGGGAAGATACGCAGTATTTT. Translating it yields CASSLGGREDTQYF.

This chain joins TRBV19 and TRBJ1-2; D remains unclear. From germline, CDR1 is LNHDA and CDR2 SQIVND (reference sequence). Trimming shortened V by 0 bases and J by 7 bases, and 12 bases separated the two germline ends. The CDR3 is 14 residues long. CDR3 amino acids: CASSIDLQVRGYTF. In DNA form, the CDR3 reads TGTGCCAGTAGTATAGATCTCCAGGTCCGTGGCTACACCTTC.

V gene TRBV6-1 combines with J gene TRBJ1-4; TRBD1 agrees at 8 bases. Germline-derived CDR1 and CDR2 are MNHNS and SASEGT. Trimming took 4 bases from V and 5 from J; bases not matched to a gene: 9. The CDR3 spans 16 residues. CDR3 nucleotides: TGTGCCAGCAGTGCGGGGACAGGCGCCTCGAATGAAAAACTGTTTTTT. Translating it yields CASSAGTGASNEKLFF.

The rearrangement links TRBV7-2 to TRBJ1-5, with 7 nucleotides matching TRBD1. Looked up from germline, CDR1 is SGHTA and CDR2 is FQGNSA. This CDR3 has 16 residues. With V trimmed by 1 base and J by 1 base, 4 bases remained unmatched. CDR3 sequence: CASSLGTGLSNQPQHF. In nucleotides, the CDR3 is TGTGCCAGCAGCTTAGGGACAGGTTTAAGCAATCAGCCCCAGCATTTT.

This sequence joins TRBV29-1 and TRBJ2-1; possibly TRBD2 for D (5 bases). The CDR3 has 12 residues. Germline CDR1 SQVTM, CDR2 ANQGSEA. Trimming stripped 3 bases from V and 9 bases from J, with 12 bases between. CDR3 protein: CSVDVGSGEQFF. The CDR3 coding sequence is TGCAGCGTTGACGTAGGGAGTGGTGAGCAGTTCTTC.

Here the CDR3 reads CASKIGQINTEAFF. The CDR3 nucleotides read TGTGCCAGTAAAATTGGGCAGATCAACACTGAAGCTTTCTTT. V gene TRBV19 combines with J gene TRBJ1-1; D remains ambiguous. The V gene lost 7 bases and the J gene lost 2 bases, with 14 bases spanning the gap. This CDR3 has 14 amino acids. The germline CDR1 and CDR2 sequences are LNHDA and SQIVND (reference sequence).

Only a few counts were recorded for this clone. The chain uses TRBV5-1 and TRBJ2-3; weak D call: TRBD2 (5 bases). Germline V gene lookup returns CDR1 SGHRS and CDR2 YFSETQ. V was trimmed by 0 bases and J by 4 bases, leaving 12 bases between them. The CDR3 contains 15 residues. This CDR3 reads CASSLEGSRADTQYF. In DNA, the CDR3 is TGCGCCAGCAGCTTGGAAGGATCGCGGGCAGATACGCAGTATTTT.

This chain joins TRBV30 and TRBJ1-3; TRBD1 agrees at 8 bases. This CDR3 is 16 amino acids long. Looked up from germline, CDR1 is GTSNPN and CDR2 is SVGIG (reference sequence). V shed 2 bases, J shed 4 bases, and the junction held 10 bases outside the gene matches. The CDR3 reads CAWSPRQGAIGNTIYF. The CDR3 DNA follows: TGTGCCTGGAGTCCGCGTCAGGGGGCGATCGGAAACACCATATATTTT.

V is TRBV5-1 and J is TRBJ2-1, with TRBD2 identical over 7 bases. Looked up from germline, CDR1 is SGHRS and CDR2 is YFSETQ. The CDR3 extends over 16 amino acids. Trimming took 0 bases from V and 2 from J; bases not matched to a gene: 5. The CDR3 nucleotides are TGCGCCAGCAGCTTGGATGGGCTAGCGGCCTACAATGAGCAGTTCTTC. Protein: CASSLDGLAAYNEQFF.

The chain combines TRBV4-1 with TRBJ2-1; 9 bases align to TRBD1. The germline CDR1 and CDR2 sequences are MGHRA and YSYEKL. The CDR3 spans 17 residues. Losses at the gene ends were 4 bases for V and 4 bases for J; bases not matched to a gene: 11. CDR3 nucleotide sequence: TGCGCCAGCAGCCCCCAATTGGGACAGGGCAATTACAATGAGCAGTTCTTC. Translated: CASSPQLGQGNYNEQFF.

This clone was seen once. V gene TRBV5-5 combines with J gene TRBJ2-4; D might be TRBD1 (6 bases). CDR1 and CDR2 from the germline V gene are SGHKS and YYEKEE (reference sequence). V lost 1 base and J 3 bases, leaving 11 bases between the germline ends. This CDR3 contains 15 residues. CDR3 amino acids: CASSLYPGVKNIQYF. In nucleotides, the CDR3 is TGTGCCAGCAGCTTGTATCCAGGGGTCAAAAACATTCAGTACTTC.